One TCR beta chain is described in this entry. The data are from a study of blood T cell repertoires in COVID-19. V lost 1 base and J 1 base, leaving 8 bases between the germline ends. The length of the CDR3 is 15 residues. Germline CDR1 SGHVS, CDR2 FNYEAQ. Methods used by the authors: By means of reference gene primer amplification, nucleated cell counts were estimated. The assay was immunoSEQ multiplex PCR, and TCRdb's table has in-frame clones only and misses some. V and J calls and clone size follow that table, whereas D and trimming were derived from the DNA. The sample holds about 140,000 clones, roughly 80% seen once.

The chain carries TRBV7-6 and TRBJ1-5, with D unclear. The sequencing input was peripheral blood. This clonotype was obtained from a woman of 80 years or more with acute or convalescent COVID-19. CDR3 nucleotide sequence: TGTGCCAGCAGCTTAGGCCCCGCGAGCAATCAGCCCCAGCATTTT. Translated, it gives CASSLGPASNQPQHF.